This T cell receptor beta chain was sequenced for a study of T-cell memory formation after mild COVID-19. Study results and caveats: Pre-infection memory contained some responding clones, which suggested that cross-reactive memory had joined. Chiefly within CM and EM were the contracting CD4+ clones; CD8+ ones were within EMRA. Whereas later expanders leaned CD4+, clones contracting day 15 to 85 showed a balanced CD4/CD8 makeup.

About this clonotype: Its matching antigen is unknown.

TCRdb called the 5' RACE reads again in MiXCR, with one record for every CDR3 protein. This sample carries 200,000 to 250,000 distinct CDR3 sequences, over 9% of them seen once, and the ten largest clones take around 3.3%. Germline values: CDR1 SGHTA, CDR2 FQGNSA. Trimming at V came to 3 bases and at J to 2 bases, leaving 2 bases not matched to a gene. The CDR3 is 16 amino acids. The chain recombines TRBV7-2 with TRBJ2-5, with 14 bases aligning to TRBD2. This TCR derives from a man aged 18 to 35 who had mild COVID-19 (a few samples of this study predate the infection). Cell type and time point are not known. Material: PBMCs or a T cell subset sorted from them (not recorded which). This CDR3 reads CASSFRLAGGQETQYF. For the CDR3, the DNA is TGTGCCAGCAGCTTCCGACTAGCGGGGGGGCAAGAGACCCAGTACTTC.